This record concerns one TCR beta chain sequence. The antigen this receptor binds is unknown. Per-nucleotide qualities are absent, and no much larger clonotype sits a single base away. The germline V gene specifies SGDLS as CDR1 and YYNGEE as CDR2. The CDR3 covers 14 residues, taking in both the cysteine and the phenylalanine. The only DNA kept is the CDR3, 42 bases in frame from the first base. Trimmed from V: 4 bases; trimmed from J: 5 bases; junction bases lacking a gene match: 9. The donors were healthy, HIV-negative adults who had no recently reported acute infections or vaccinations. All donors were Caucasian adults living in Nashville, Tennessee, USA. CD4+ T cells were enriched through magnetic negative selection, after which naive cells were positively selected on CD45RA and the remaining negative fraction served as the memory subset. Blood was collected by leukapheresis, and PBMCs were isolated by Ficoll-Histopaque density gradient centrifugation and then cryopreserved in liquid nitrogen vapor phase. Analytical flow cytometry was used to check the purity and quantity of each magnetically sorted T cell population. Each sorted fraction had its genomic DNA isolated and then quantified by UV absorbance on a Nanodrop 2000c.

The sample comes from a study of shared clonotypes between healthy human individuals (dated by TCRdb to between 2020 and 2021). About the study as a whole: A few men and two women, aged 18 to 49 years, made up the cohort. Per donor, three plates each were used for CD4 naive and CD4 memory, two for CD8 naive, and one for CD8 memory. Blood TCR repertoires of a handful of healthy adults were deeply sequenced to estimate repertoire size and the extent of clonotype sharing between individuals. To increase sequencing depth and limit assay-specific biases, different laboratories used diverse techniques to prepare libraries and sequence TCR repertoires. Leukapheresis yielded between about 0.9 and 9.5 billion PBMCs per donor.

TCR CDR3 regions were amplified from genomic DNA by multiplex PCR using the deep immunoSEQ assay. Extracted genomic DNA from each cell subset was spread evenly across all wells of several immunoSEQ 96-well plates, with each plate serving as a replicate. Each replicate PCR for sorted subsets received about 200 ng genomic DNA, equal to about 30,000 T cell genomes. Purified libraries were quantified with a Qubit 3.0 fluorometer, sized on a Bioanalyzer 2100, and re-quantified with the KAPA Library Quantification kit. Each immunoSEQ 96-well plate was sequenced on its own single-read 150-cycle Illumina NextSeq 550 flow cell. Per the original workflow: Because the immunoSEQ output held only junctional sequences and lacked quality scores, the filtering could not match the filtering applied to full-length reads. Sequences were annotated with PyIR, a Python wrapper for IgBLAST v1.9, using IMGT germline references to assign V/J genes and CDR3. Reads were filtered out if the reads had weak V/J assignments (E-value above 1e-6), no CDR3, stop codons, out-of-frame junctions, or ambiguous translated residues. V3J clonotypes were defined by identical inferred V gene, J gene, and CDR3 amino acid sequence. Percentage overlap between repertoires was calculated by dividing the number of shared unique clonotypes by the size of the smaller repertoire. Repertoire richness was assessed with RTK rarefaction, the Chao1 estimator, and Recon v2.1 estimates of unobserved clonotypes. Generation probabilities were computed with OLGA for all TCRbeta clonotypes obtained by the gDNA method from four donors. As stored in TCRdb, this immuneACCESS dataset retains in-frame rearrangements with V and J assigned. A fraction of the clones does not appear; measured against another copy, unresolved V genes explain less than half of the discrepancy, and the remainder lacks a known reason. V and J calls plus clone size are reproduced from that table; the DNA served to infer D and trimming. Recorded for this sample are just over 2,000,000 clones; 85% to 95% of them occurred a single time. The top ten clonotypes cover 0.13% of the sample.

General conclusions and limits of the study: Compared with non-shared clonotypes, clonotypes shared by all four sorted-subset donors had higher generation probabilities. Naive subsets generally had larger estimated clonotype richness than memory subsets. Incomplete sequencing was indicated by rarefaction of sorted-subset datasets, despite the large sequencing depth. Pairwise subsampling indicated that sequencing depth was expected to affect the degree of clonotype sharing among donors. The small number of donors limited the genetic and exposure-history diversity represented. About 5% of naive CD4, 3% to 3.5% of naive CD8, approximately 2.2% of memory CD4, and approximately 0.4% of memory CD8 clonotypes were shared across four donors. Sampling was restricted to blood, and TCR repertoires in tissue are likely to differ from TCR repertoires in blood.

The receptor was derived from a man younger than 35 in good health. Recombination joined TRBV9 with TRBJ2-7, and 7 bases in between align with TRBD1. The sequencing input was naive CD4+ T cells sorted from blood. The cell subset or site label, read with the paper, signifies: CD45RA+ positively selected. The nucleotides are TGTGCCAGCAGCCGACAGGGATCTTTGGACGAGCAGTACTTC. It specifies CASSRQGSLDEQYF. Beyond the CDR3, the reference TRBV9 and TRBJ2-7 genes provide the residues; the full variable domain reads: DSGVTQTPKHLITATGQRVTLRCSPRSGDLSVYWYQQSLDQGLQFLIQYYNGEERAKGNILERFSAQQFPDLHSELNLSSLELGDSALYFCASSRQGSLDEQYFGPGTRLTVT.